This TCR beta chain comes out of a study of CD8+CD57+ T cells in acquired aplastic anemia. On the study more broadly: Average DNA yield from sorted CD4+ and CD8+ cells was approximately 3 ug.

Both TCR beta VDJ combination and CDR3 sequence profiling were carried out. Genomic DNA was the template for this profiling. TCRdb redid the calling of the reads with MiXCR, one entry per CDR3 protein. The sample includes approximately 160,000 distinct CDR3 sequences, roughly half of them seen just once. With V trimmed by 0 bases and J by 6 bases, 7 bases remained unmatched. The CDR3 length is 15 residues. Germline V CDR1 and CDR2: LNHNV, YYDKDF (reference sequence). Previously, flow cytometry had revealed CD8+CD57+ cell expansion in the patients chosen for sequencing. The sample consisted of sorted CD4+, CD8+, or CD8+CD57+ T cells (not recorded which) from PBMCs. V usage is TRBV15 and J usage is TRBJ2-7; TRBD2 aligns across 8 bases. This clonotype was obtained from a human donor with aplastic anemia. CDR3 in DNA: TGTGCCACCAGCAGAGATCCGGGACTAGGCCTCGAGCAGTACTTC. Translated: CATSRDPGLGLEQYF.